The subject of this entry is one T cell receptor beta chain. The sample originates from a study of blood T cell repertoires in COVID-19. In the study's own analysis: Reference gene primer amplification in the assay estimated nucleated cell counts. TCRdb keeps only in-frame clones here, not all; method: immunoSEQ multiplex PCR. The V and J calls and clone size are taken from that table; D and trimming were inferred from the DNA. This table holds roughly 120,000 clones, over 60% found once. V lost 6 bases and J lost 4; bases outside the gene matches: 14. CDR3 length: 18 residues. Germline values: CDR1 KGHDR, CDR2 SFDVKD.

The sample consisted of peripheral blood. The rearrangement joins TRBV24-1 to TRBJ2-2, with 9 nucleotides matching TRBD1. The TCR sequence derives from a woman older than 75 with acute or convalescent COVID-19. The CDR3 DNA reads as TGTGCCACCAGTCCCGCCCTAGGGACAGGGAGGGGCACCGGGGAGCTGTTTTTT. This sequence encodes CATSPALGTGRGTGELFF.